This T cell receptor (beta chain) was obtained from a study of CD8 T cells in ankylosing spondylitis. Broader study findings: A motif of several highly homologous TCR beta variants was seen as apparently characteristic of ankylosing spondylitis blood. There were earlier reports of some motif variants in reactive arthritis synovial fluid and blood. Reports say disease-linked clones showed up significantly more in matched ankylosing spondylitis synovial fluid. CD8+ disease-linked clones were present at relatively low frequencies in blood.

Each CDR3 protein gets one entry after TCRdb re-called the 5' RACE reads with MiXCR. In the table there are approximately 340,000 distinct CDR3 sequences, roughly 14% of which are singletons. Trimming removed 6 bases from V and 5 bases from J; junction bases left unmatched: 7. This CDR3 has 14 amino acids. This clonotype has more than one count but fewer than ten. Its antigen remains unknown. The chain links TRBV12-3 or TRBV12-4 to TRBJ1-1, with TRBD1 matching 9 bases. The TCR comes from a male donor with ankylosing spondylitis or in good health (not recorded which). The sequenced sample was blood, either unsorted or a sorted T cell fraction (not recorded which). CDR3 loop: CASRDTGGLTEAFF. The CDR3, as DNA: TGTGCCAGCAGGGATACAGGGGGCTTGACTGAAGCTTTCTTT.